This T cell receptor (beta chain) was captured by sequencing in a study of control samples from healthy donors and cancer patients. The protocol was immunoSEQ multiplex PCR, while the TCRdb copy is restricted to in-frame clones and leaves out a portion. This table holds about 80,000 clones, 70% to 85% found once. Per germline, CDR1 GTSNPN and CDR2 SVGIG (reference sequence). The CDR3 has 11 residues. V lost 2 bases, J lost 5 bases, and 7 bases lay in between. This chain uses TRBV30 with TRBJ2-7; no clear D. Input material: PBMCs. The receptor was derived from a man aged 55 to 70 with head and neck cancer. The CDR3 is CAWSFVHEQYF. In nucleotides, the CDR3 is TGTGCCTGGAGTTTTGTCCACGAGCAGTACTTC. The full variable domain, in which reference TRBV30 and TRBJ2-7 provide the parts outside the CDR3, is SQTIHQWPATLVQPVGSPLSLECTVEGTSNPNLYWYRQAAGRGLQLLFYSVGIGQISSEVPQNLSASRPQDRQFILSSKKLLLSDSGFYLCAWSFVHEQYFGPGTRLTVT.